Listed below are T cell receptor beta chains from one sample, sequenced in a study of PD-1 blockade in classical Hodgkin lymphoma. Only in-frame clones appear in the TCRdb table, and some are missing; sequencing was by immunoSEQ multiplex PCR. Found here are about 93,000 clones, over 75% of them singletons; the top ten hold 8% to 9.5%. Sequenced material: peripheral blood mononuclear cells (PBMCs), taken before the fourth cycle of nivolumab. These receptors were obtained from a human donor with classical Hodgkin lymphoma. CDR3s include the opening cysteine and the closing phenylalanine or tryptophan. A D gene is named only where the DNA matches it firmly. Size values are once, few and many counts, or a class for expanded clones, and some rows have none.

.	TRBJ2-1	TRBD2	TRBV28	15	CASSSSGTSLDEQFF	TGTGCCAGCAGTTCCTCCGGGACTAGCTTAGATGAGCAGTTCTTC
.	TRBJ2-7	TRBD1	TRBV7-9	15	CASSFFGTGLEEQYF	TGTGCCAGCAGCTTCTTCGGGACAGGGCTGGAAGAGCAGTACTTC
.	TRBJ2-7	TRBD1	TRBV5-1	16	CASRGRGPNSSYEQYF	TGCGCCAGCAGGGGCAGGGGGCCTAATAGCTCCTACGAGCAGTACTTC
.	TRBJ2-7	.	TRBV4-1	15	CASSQPGQVPYEQYF	TGCGCCAGCAGCCAGCCGGGCCAAGTACCCTACGAGCAGTACTTC
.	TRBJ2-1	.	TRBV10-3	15	CAISEGPSSYNEQFF	TGTGCCATCAGTGAGGGACCGAGCTCCTACAATGAGCAGTTCTTC
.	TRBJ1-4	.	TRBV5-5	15	CASSGSVTTNEKLFF	TGTGCCAGCAGCGGGTCGGTTACGACTAATGAAAAACTGTTTTTT
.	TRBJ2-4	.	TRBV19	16	CASSYKAHLAKNIQYF	TGTGCCAGTAGCTACAAGGCTCATCTAGCCAAAAACATTCAGTACTTC
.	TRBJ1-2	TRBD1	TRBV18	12	CASSQSTGTVSF	TGTGCCAGCTCCCAATCAACCGGGACAGTATCCTTC
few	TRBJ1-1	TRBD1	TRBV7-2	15	CASSPRDRGFTEAFF	TGTGCCAGCAGCCCCCGGGACAGAGGATTCACTGAAGCTTTCTTT
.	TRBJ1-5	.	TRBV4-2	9	CASSQAQHF	TGTGCCAGCAGCCAAGCCCAGCATTTT
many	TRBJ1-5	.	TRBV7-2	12	CASSDPNQPQHF	TGTGCCAGCAGCGACCCCAATCAGCCCCAGCATTTT
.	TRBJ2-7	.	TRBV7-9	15	CASSFSWPGPYEQYF	TGTGCCAGCAGCTTTAGTTGGCCGGGACCATACGAGCAGTACTTC
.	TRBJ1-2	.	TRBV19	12	CASSDTVYGYTF	TGTGCCAGCTCAGATACGGTCTATGGCTACACCTTC
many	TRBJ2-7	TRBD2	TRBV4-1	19	CASSQEKPVPGLTTYEQYF	TGCGCCAGCAGCCAAGAGAAGCCGGTGCCGGGACTAACCACCTACGAGCAGTACTTC